A selection of T cell receptor beta chains follows, all from one sample in a study of long-term antiretroviral therapy in people with HIV. Profiled with immunoSEQ multiplex PCR; TCRdb holds only in-frame clones, not every one. The sample has 30,000 to 40,000 clones; roughly four fifths are singletons. The source material was unsorted PBMCs, sampled 0.4 years before starting antiretroviral therapy. These receptors came from a man between 18 and 35 years old with HIV. The CDR3 runs from the conserved cysteine through the conserved F or W. A D gene is named only where the DNA matches it firmly. Only part of the rows carry a size: once, few, many, or a class if the clone is expanded.

v_call,j_call,d_call,clone_size,cdr3_aa,cdr3_nt
TRBV18,TRBJ2-7,.,.,CASSPQWGTSSYEQYF,TGTGCCAGCTCACCACAGTGGGGCACTAGCTCCTACGAGCAGTACTTC
TRBV6-1,TRBJ2-7,.,few,CASSDENSIYEQYF,TGTGCCAGCAGTGATGAGAACAGTATCTACGAGCAGTACTTC
TRBV6-1,TRBJ1-5,.,.,CASSEAAGWAIQPQHF,TGTGCCAGCAGTGAAGCAGCCGGGTGGGCCATTCAGCCCCAGCATTTT
TRBV5-4,TRBJ2-1,TRBD2,.,CASSFPGLAGGNEQFF,TGTGCCAGCAGCTTTCCGGGACTAGCAGGGGGCAATGAGCAGTTCTTC
TRBV5-8,TRBJ2-7,.,once,CASSPLRGEQYF,TGTGCCAGCAGCCCCTTGCGGGGAGAGCAGTACTTC
TRBV27,TRBJ1-6,.,few,CASSAGGDNSPLHF,TGTGCCAGCAGTGCCGGTGGTGATAATTCACCCCTCCACTTT
TRBV28,TRBJ1-5,.,.,CASSRLLRPQHF,TGTGCCAGCAGCCGCCTCTTGCGGCCCCAGCATTTT
TRBV11-2,TRBJ2-1,.,.,CASSVTSYPFF,TGTGCCAGCAGCGTGACCTCTTACCCGTTCTTC
TRBV7-2,TRBJ2-7,TRBD2,once,CASSLGASGWSEQYF,TGTGCCAGCAGCTTAGGGGCTAGCGGGTGGAGCGAGCAGTACTTC
TRBV19,TRBJ2-2,.,.,CASTPPGRDTGELFF,TGTGCCAGTACCCCGCCGGGGCGCGACACCGGGGAGCTGTTTTTT
TRBV7-9,TRBJ1-2,.,once,CASTLVSRTAYGYTF,TGTGCCAGCACCCTAGTTTCCAGGACCGCCTATGGCTACACCTTC
TRBV27,TRBJ1-1,.,.,CASSPWTAMNTEAFF,TGTGCCAGCAGTCCCTGGACAGCCATGAACACTGAAGCTTTCTTT
TRBV14,TRBJ1-1,.,few,CASSQDRTWTEAFF,TGTGCCAGCAGCCAAGACCGGACTTGGACTGAAGCTTTCTTT
TRBV13,TRBJ2-7,TRBD1,.,CASSLRTGVTDEQYF,TGTGCCAGCAGCCTAAGGACAGGGGTCACCGACGAGCAGTACTTC
TRBV28,TRBJ2-2,.,.,CASSFPRGTGELFF,TGTGCCAGCAGTTTTCCGAGAGGTACCGGGGAGCTGTTTTTT
TRBV27,TRBJ1-6,.,.,CASSLNGLNSPLHF,TGTGCCAGCAGTTTAAATGGACTAAATTCACCCCTCCACTTT
TRBV10-3,TRBJ2-7,.,.,CAPLRVSYEQYF,TGTGCCCCCCTTAGGGTCTCCTACGAGCAGTACTTC
TRBV9,TRBJ2-2,.,.,CASSGQGWTGELFF,TGTGCCAGCAGCGGTCAGGGGTGGACCGGGGAGCTGTTTTTT
TRBV9,TRBJ2-1,.,.,CASSPALAGNEQFF,TGTGCCAGCAGCCCGGCCTTAGCCGGGAATGAGCAGTTCTTC
TRBV2,TRBJ2-7,.,.,CASSERRGPYEQYF,TGTGCCAGCAGTGAAAGGCGGGGCCCCTACGAGCAGTACTTC
TRBV30,TRBJ2-7,.,.,CAWGPGGGVSYEQYF,TGTGCCTGGGGCCCAGGGGGGGGCGTATCCTACGAGCAGTACTTC
TRBV5-4,TRBJ2-3,.,.,CASSLKETSSDTQYF,TGTGCCAGCAGCCTAAAAGAGACTAGTTCGGATACGCAGTATTTT
TRBV4-2,TRBJ1-5,TRBD1,.,CASSQGQGAGQPQHF,TGTGCCAGCAGCCAAGGACAGGGGGCGGGACAGCCCCAGCATTTT
TRBV25-1,TRBJ1-2,.,.,CASSETGGGYTF,TGTGCCAGCAGTGAAACGGGGGGCGGCTACACCTTC
TRBV9,TRBJ2-1,.,.,CASSADGSGYNEQFF,TGTGCCAGCAGCGCCGACGGGAGTGGCTACAATGAGCAGTTCTTC
TRBV11-2,TRBJ2-1,.,.,CASTGLLYNEQFF,TGTGCCAGCACCGGGCTACTTTACAATGAGCAGTTCTTC
TRBV9,TRBJ1-1,TRBD1,.,CASSVEGTGGGEAFF,TGTGCCAGCAGCGTAGAGGGGACAGGGGGCGGCGAAGCTTTCTTT
TRBV19,TRBJ1-5,TRBD1,few,CASSHTSTGGFSQPQHF,TGTGCCAGTAGTCACACTTCCACAGGGGGCTTCAGTCAGCCCCAGCATTTT
TRBV19,TRBJ2-2,.,.,CASRVDSTTGELFF,TGTGCCAGTAGGGTGGACAGTACCACCGGGGAGCTGTTTTTT
TRBV6-6,TRBJ2-2,TRBD1,.,CASGTGGAGELFF,TGTGCCAGCGGGACAGGAGGGGCCGGGGAGCTGTTTTTT
TRBV6-1,TRBJ1-2,TRBD1,.,CASMITGGGGYTF,TGTGCCAGCATGATAACAGGGGGGGGAGGCTACACCTTC
TRBV30,TRBJ2-1,TRBD2,once,CAWTTPGTSGGAVYNEQFF,TGTGCCTGGACTACACCTGGGACTAGCGGGGGGGCAGTATACAATGAGCAGTTCTTC
TRBV6-6,TRBJ2-2,.,once,CASKGGPNTGELFF,TGTGCCAGCAAGGGCGGGCCCAACACCGGGGAGCTGTTTTTT
TRBV5-4,TRBJ1-2,TRBD1,few,CASRTDRAIYGYTF,TGTGCCAGCAGGACGGACAGGGCCATCTATGGCTACACCTTC
TRBV19,TRBJ2-7,.,.,CASSTRREADEQYF,TGTGCCAGTAGTACACGAAGAGAGGCGGACGAGCAGTACTTC
TRBV28,TRBJ1-4,.,.,CASRGINEKLFF,TGTGCCAGCAGGGGCATTAATGAAAAACTGTTTTTT
TRBV6-5,TRBJ2-1,TRBD2,.,CASSYRWRAGDNEQFF,TGTGCCAGCAGTTACAGGTGGAGGGCGGGGGACAATGAGCAGTTCTTC
TRBV6-5,TRBJ1-1,.,.,CASRNRGDRGTEAFF,TGTGCCAGCAGAAACAGAGGAGATAGAGGCACTGAAGCTTTCTTT
TRBV13,TRBJ2-5,.,.,CASSLGGPGTQYF,TGTGCCAGCAGCTTAGGTGGCCCAGGGACCCAGTACTTC
TRBV27,TRBJ2-7,TRBD1,.,CASMPGQGYEQYF,TGTGCCAGCATGCCGGGACAGGGCTACGAGCAGTACTTC
TRBV29-1,TRBJ2-5,TRBD1,once,CSAGQGQETQYF,TGCAGCGCCGGACAGGGGCAGGAGACCCAGTACTTC
TRBV7-3,TRBJ2-5,.,.,CASSSLGAGAQETQYF,TGTGCCAGCAGCTCATTAGGAGCAGGAGCCCAAGAGACCCAGTACTTC
TRBV11-1,TRBJ2-7,.,.,CASSLGRGPSYEQYF,TGTGCCAGCAGCTTAGGGCGGGGGCCCTCCTACGAGCAGTACTTC
TRBV7-9,TRBJ2-7,TRBD1,.,CASSFAGTGEQYF,TGTGCCAGCAGCTTCGCCGGGACAGGTGAGCAGTACTTC
TRBV7-2,TRBJ1-4,.,.,CASSAQGEKLFF,TGTGCCAGCAGCGCACAGGGAGAAAAACTGTTTTTT
TRBV5-6,TRBJ1-1,.,.,CASSFGAANTEAFF,TGTGCCAGCAGCTTTGGGGCGGCGAACACTGAAGCTTTCTTT
TRBV7-3,TRBJ2-1,.,.,CASSPEPGRYNEQFF,TGTGCCAGCAGCCCTGAGCCGGGCCGTTACAATGAGCAGTTCTTC
TRBV7-3,TRBJ2-5,.,.,CASSSWAGETQYF,TGTGCCAGCAGCTCGTGGGCTGGAGAGACCCAGTACTTC
TRBV5-8,TRBJ2-7,.,.,CASSPENSYEQYF,TGTGCCAGCAGCCCAGAGAACTCCTACGAGCAGTACTTC
TRBV4-1,TRBJ1-5,.,once,CASSQPPEQAGFNQPQHF,TGCGCCAGCAGCCAACCTCCCGAACAGGCCGGATTTAATCAGCCCCAGCATTTT
TRBV5-1,TRBJ2-3,.,.,CASSLGQGGSDTQYF,TGCGCCAGCAGCCTCGGACAGGGAGGGTCAGATACGCAGTATTTT
TRBV5-4,TRBJ2-5,TRBD2,.,CASSSSGRVGETQYF,TGTGCCAGCAGTTCCAGCGGGAGGGTTGGAGAGACCCAGTACTTC
TRBV28,TRBJ2-7,TRBD2,.,CASSSTGTSFLYEQYF,TGTGCCAGCAGTTCGACCGGGACTAGTTTTTTGTACGAGCAGTACTTC
TRBV6-5,TRBJ1-2,TRBD1,.,CASSRQGDRNYGYTF,TGTGCCAGCAGCCGACAGGGAGATAGGAACTATGGCTACACCTTC
TRBV7-3,TRBJ2-3,TRBD2,.,CASSQGGTSETGGTQYF,TGCGCCAGCAGCCAAGGCGGGACTAGCGAGACGGGAGGTACGCAGTATTTT
TRBV5-5,TRBJ2-3,.,.,CASSLGPQATDTQYF,TGTGCCAGCAGCTTGGGGCCTCAGGCCACAGATACGCAGTATTTT